This T cell receptor (beta chain) was obtained from a study of blood T cell repertoires in COVID-19. Germline CDR1 reads KGHSH; CDR2 reads LQKENI. V lost 8 bases and J lost 8, with 15 bases in between. The CDR3 is 12 residues long. Sequenced by immunoSEQ multiplex PCR; TCRdb stores in-frame clones only, minus some. This table holds about 200,000 clones, under 90% found once. The chain combines TRBV18 with TRBJ1-2; maybe TRBD1 (6 bases). The TCR originated in a man aged 55 to 69 who had recovered from COVID-19. The sequencing input was peripheral blood. The CDR3 nucleotides are TGTGCCAGCCACAGGGAGGGGGAAGGCTACACCTTC. Encoded protein: CASHREGEGYTF.